This T cell receptor (beta chain) was documented in a study of spatial heterogeneity in lung cancer. Background on the study: For tumor regions, TCR transcript counts showed a strong correlation with a T cell module score derived from matched bulk RNA-seq. The average count in raw reads for each unique TCR and UMI combination exceeded nine appearances. General study findings and limits: In tumors, expanded intratumoral alpha and beta TCR counts tracked mutation counts.

V was trimmed by 4 bases and J by 8 bases, leaving 18 bases between them. Germline V gives CDR1 SQVTM, CDR2 ANQGSEA. CDR3 size: 14 residues. This clonotype is labeled medium-sized. What it recognizes is unknown. Since the library was made to target alpha chains, this beta chain is a stray read and its abundance is not meaningful. TCRdb recomputed calls from the 5' RACE reads with MiXCR, one row per CDR3 protein. Of around 4,900 distinct CDR3 sequences detected, about 5.8% appear once; the ten largest clones hold about 35%. The time point was: sample taken at primary tumor resection. The cohort: about 79 early-stage, untreated non-small cell lung cancer patients. The study sequenced unsorted whole RNA from tumor, nontumor lung or frozen PBMC.

The sample consisted of lung tumor tissue, taken at surgery. This chain joins TRBV29-1 and TRBJ2-1; D may be TRBD2 (6 bases). This receptor was identified in a female donor with early-stage non-small cell lung cancer. The CDR3 region is CSVALAAVWDEQFF. The CDR3 coding sequence is TGCAGCGTTGCACTAGCAGCGGTTTGGGATGAGCAGTTCTTC.